A single sample gave rise to the 26 T cell receptor beta chains below, sequenced in a study of blood T cell repertoires in COVID-19 (dated by TCRdb to 2020 to 2022). The protocol used for the library was the immunoSEQ multiplex PCR assay. Entries here come from immuneACCESS through TCRdb and include only in-frame sequences with V and J called. Some clones fail to appear in such tables; in the studies checked, an unresolved V gene covers under half of the shortfall, and the cause of the remainder is unknown. Here the sample has some 130,000 clones; roughly 86% occur a single time. Jointly, the top ten make up approximately 3.3% of the sample. The sequenced sample consisted of peripheral blood. These receptors were collected from a woman aged 60-70 years with acute or convalescent COVID-19.

This clone has only one observation. J is TRBJ2-3 and V is TRBV30; D not resolved. Per germline, CDR1 GTSNPN and CDR2 SVGIG (reference sequence). The CDR3 spans 14 residues. The ends were cut back, 0 bases at V and 0 bases at J, with 7 bases in the middle. The CDR3 DNA reads as TGTGCCTGGAGTGTATGGCGGAGCACAGATACGCAGTATTTT. Translated: CAWSVWRSTDTQYF.

This clone was observed a handful of times. V is TRBV21-1 and J is TRBJ2-7; the table's D call, TRBD2, was not checked against the DNA. TRBV21-1 is noted as a pseudogene. The CDR3 extends over 12 amino acids. The CDR3 reads CASTRGGRDLYF. The CDR3 nucleotides read TGTGCCAGCACGAGGGGAGGCAGGGATCTGTACTTC.

The chain combines TRBV2 with TRBJ1-5; TRBD1 matches 7 bases. The trim removed 6 bases at V and 3 bases at J, leaving 2 bases unmatched. Germline CDR1 SNHLY, CDR2 FYNNEI. This CDR3 spans 13 amino acids. The CDR3 is CASRQGPNQPQHF. The CDR3 DNA reads TGTGCCAGCAGACAGGGGCCCAATCAGCCCCAGCATTTT.

The rearrangement joins TRBV30 to TRBJ1-5, with TRBD1 identical over 8 bases. Looked up from germline, CDR1 is GTSNPN and CDR2 is SVGIG (reference sequence). J gave up 6 bases and V 0 bases, and 7 bases lay outside the gene matches. The CDR3 length is 15 residues. The CDR3 DNA follows: TGTGCCTGGAGTGTAGGACAGGGATACAGTCAGCCCCAGCATTTT. Protein product: CAWSVGQGYSQPQHF. The whole variable domain, filled in from reference TRBV30 and TRBJ1-5, reads SQTIHQWPATLVQPVGSPLSLECTVEGTSNPNLYWYRQAAGRGLQLLFYSVGIGQISSEVPQNLSASRPQDRQFILSSKKLLLSDSGFYLCAWSVGQGYSQPQHFGDGTRLSIL.

The rearrangement uses TRBV6-1 and TRBJ1-5; D gene uncertain. The CDR3 has 13 residues. V was cut by 0 bases and J by 8 bases, with 8 bases left in between. The germline V gene encodes CDR1 MNHNS and CDR2 SASEGT. For the CDR3, the DNA is TGTGCCAGCAGTGAAGCGGGAGTAGAGCCCCAGCATTTT. Its protein is CASSEAGVEPQHF.

The chain couples TRBV20-1 to TRBJ1-1; D remains ambiguous. CDR1 and CDR2 (germline): DFQATT, SNEGSKA (reference sequence). The CDR3 consists of 12 residues. V lost 4 bases, J lost 3 bases, and 9 bases lay in between. CDR3: CSATEGHTEAFF. The CDR3 DNA follows: TGCAGTGCTACTGAGGGCCACACTGAAGCTTTCTTT.

CDR3: CASTPFPGLNTEAFF. For the CDR3, the DNA is TGTGCCAGCACTCCCTTCCCAGGATTGAACACTGAAGCTTTCTTT. The chain uses TRBV6-5 and TRBJ1-1, with unresolved D. Trimming pared 7 bases from V and 0 bases from J, leaving 15 bases between. Germline V CDR1 and CDR2: MNHEY, SVGAGI. The CDR3 loop spans 15 amino acids.

The chain combines TRBV11-3 with TRBJ2-1; 9 nucleotides line up with TRBD2. The CDR3 totals 16 residues. Germline assignment: CDR1 SGHNT and CDR2 YENEEA. V shed 4 bases and J 7 bases; nucleotides not matched to a gene: 11. The CDR3 is CASSSISGREGNEQFF. CDR3 sequence (DNA): TGTGCCAGCAGCTCCATTAGCGGGAGAGAAGGGAATGAGCAGTTCTTC.

The rearrangement uses TRBV6-5 and TRBJ2-5; D unclear. The CDR3 is 14 residues long. V lost 0 bases, J lost 1 base, and 6 bases lay in between. Germline-derived CDR1 and CDR2 are MNHEY and SVGAGI. As DNA, the CDR3 is TGTGCCAGCAGTTACTCGGGCAGCCAAGAGACCCAGTACTTC. It encodes CASSYSGSQETQYF.

The chain combines TRBV7-9 with TRBJ1-2; TRBD1 aligns across 7 bases. V lost 5 bases and J lost 6; bases outside the gene matches: 3. This CDR3 contains 12 residues. Germline lookup yields CDR1 SEHNR and CDR2 FQNEAQ (reference sequence). CDR3 nucleotides: TGTGCCAGCAGCCCAGACAGGGATGGCTACACCTTC. Translating it yields CASSPDRDGYTF.

The chain combines TRBV15 with TRBJ2-1, with 11 bases matching TRBD2. Germline assignment: CDR1 LNHNV and CDR2 YYDKDF (reference sequence). The V gene end was trimmed by 0 bases and the J gene end by 5 bases; junction bases not matched to a gene: 12. CDR3 length equals 19 residues. CDR3 DNA: TGTGCCACCAGCAGAGAGGGGGGGGTAGCGGGAGGGCTAGACAATGAGCAGTTCTTC. Translation gives CATSREGGVAGGLDNEQFF. Using reference TRBV15 and TRBJ2-1 for the parts outside the CDR3, the full variable domain is DAMVIQNPRYQVTQFGKPVTLSCSQTLNHNVMYWYQQKSSQAPKLLFHYYDKDFNNEADTPDNFQSRRPNTSFCFLDIRSPGLGDTAMYLCATSREGGVAGGLDNEQFFGPGTRLTVL.

The chain joins TRBV2 to TRBJ2-2, with a weak D call TRBD1 (5 bases). The germline gives CDR1 SNHLY, CDR2 FYNNEI. Trimming stripped 4 bases from V and 5 bases from J, with 11 bases between. This CDR3 contains 14 residues. The CDR3 DNA reads as TGTGCCAGCAGTGGCCTCAGGGCAACCGGGGAGCTGTTTTTT. Encoded protein: CASSGLRATGELFF.

The chain uses TRBV7-9 and TRBJ1-2, with TRBD1 matching over 8 bases. The V gene's germline CDR1 is SEHNR and CDR2 FQNEAQ (reference sequence). J lost 2 bases, V lost 5 bases, and 19 bases had no gene match. The CDR3 runs 19 residues. CDR3 residues: CASSPYMGGQERTNYGYTF. The CDR3 DNA reads as TGTGCCAGCAGCCCATATATGGGGGGACAGGAGCGGACCAACTATGGCTACACCTTC.

Only one count was recorded for this clone. The rearrangement uses TRBV6-6 and TRBJ2-7, with TRBD1 matching over 8 bases. The CDR3 consists of 14 residues. Trimming cost V 5 bases and J 6 bases; bases outside gene matches: 9. CDR1 is MNHNY and CDR2 is SVGAGI in the germline V gene (reference sequence). The CDR3 here is CASSHQGASAEQYV. In DNA, the CDR3 is TGTGCCAGCAGTCACCAGGGGGCAAGCGCCGAGCAGTACGTC.

The chain employs TRBV9 and TRBJ1-2; D not resolved. This CDR3 spans 15 amino acids. Trimming removed 0 bases from V and 8 bases from J, with 17 bases in between. Per germline, CDR1 SGDLS and CDR2 YYNGEE. CDR3 DNA: TGTGCCAGCAGCGTAGAGCTGGGAGGGAATGGCGGCTACACCTTC. Residues: CASSVELGGNGGYTF.

The rearrangement links TRBV5-1 to TRBJ1-1; unclear D gene. The V end was cut by 6 bases, the J end by 0 bases, with 15 bases between. The CDR3 is made up of 15 amino acids. Germline V gene sequence: CDR1 SGHRS, CDR2 YFSETQ. CDR3: CASTLEGPMNTEAFF. The CDR3 DNA is TGCGCCAGCACCCTCGAGGGCCCGATGAACACTGAAGCTTTCTTT.

V and J are TRBV10-3 and TRBJ2-3; D unclear. From germline, CDR1 is ENHRY and CDR2 SYGVKD. There are 14 residues in the CDR3. V was pared by 6 bases and J by 0 bases, with 10 bases between. The CDR3 protein is CAISPGVSTDTQYF. The DNA of the CDR3 is TGTGCCATCAGCCCCGGAGTTAGCACAGATACGCAGTATTTT.

J is TRBJ1-5 and V is TRBV3-1 (or the pseudogene TRBV3-2), with D possibly being TRBD1 (5 bases). Trimming removed 5 bases from V and 4 bases from J, with 15 bases in between. The CDR3 length is 15 residues. Germline V CDR1 and CDR2: LGHDT, YNNKEL (reference sequence). CDR3 protein: CASSGLGGGNQPQHF. The CDR3 coding sequence is TGTGCCAGCAGCGGATTGGGTGGGGGGAATCAGCCCCAGCATTTT.

This rearrangement joins TRBV11-2 to TRBJ2-3; 14 bases agree with TRBD2. Germline V gene data show CDR1 as SGHAT and CDR2 as FQNNGV. CDR3 size: 15 residues. V trimming: 5 bases; J trimming: 6 bases; junction bases outside the gene matches: 4. This CDR3 reads CASSPGLAGADTQYF. CDR3 nucleotide sequence: TGTGCCAGCAGCCCGGGACTAGCGGGAGCCGATACGCAGTATTTT. Complete variable domain (other parts from reference TRBV11-2 and TRBJ2-3): EAGVAQSPRYKIIEKRQSVAFWCNPISGHATLYWYQQILGQGPKLLIQFQNNGVVDDSQLPKDRFSAERLKGVDSTLKIQPAKLEDSAVYLCASSPGLAGADTQYFGPGTRLTVL.

CDR3 sequence reads: CASSYSYRDGGYTF. CDR3 in DNA: TGTGCCAGCAGTTACTCCTACAGGGATGGAGGCTACACCTTC. This rearrangement joins TRBV6-5 to TRBJ1-2; possibly TRBD1 for D (6 bases). CDR3 size: 14 residues. Germline loops: CDR1 MNHEY, CDR2 SVGAGI. Between the trimmed V and J ends, which lost 0 bases and 8 bases, there was a span of 13 bases.

The chain is built from TRBV15 and TRBJ2-2; 12 nucleotides align to TRBD2. V lost 3 bases to trimming and J lost 4 bases; unmatched junction nucleotides: 6. Germline CDR1 is LNHNV and CDR2 is YYDKDF (reference sequence). This CDR3 has 17 amino acids. The CDR3 DNA sequence: TGTGCCACCAGCAGCCCTACTAGCGGGAGGCGCACCGGGGAGCTGTTTTTT. It is translated as CATSSPTSGRRTGELFF.

V is TRBV5-5 and J is TRBJ1-1; the match to TRBD1 covers 7 bases. Looked up from germline, CDR1 is SGHKS and CDR2 is YYEKEE (reference sequence). The CDR3 consists of 15 residues. V lost 4 bases, J lost 4 bases, and 10 bases stayed unmatched. The CDR3 DNA follows: TGTGCCAGCAGCCCGACAGGGTATTCTGGCACTGAAGCTTTCTTT. Amino acid sequence: CASSPTGYSGTEAFF. The variable domain in full, with the rest retrieved from reference TRBV5-5 and TRBJ1-1, is DAGVTQSPTHLIKTRGQQVTLRCSPISGHKSVSWYQQVLGQGPQFIFQYYEKEERGRGNFPDRFSARQFPNYSSELNVNALLLGDSALYLCASSPTGYSGTEAFFGQGTRLTVV.

This chain joins TRBV13 and TRBJ2-3; 7 nucleotides match TRBD2. Germline V CDR1 and CDR2: PRHDT, FYEKMQ (reference sequence). Trimming at V came to 1 base and at J to 4 bases, leaving 5 bases not matched to a gene. The CDR3 totals 15 residues. The CDR3 sequence is CASSLDGSGPDTQYF. The CDR3 DNA reads as TGTGCCAGCAGCTTAGACGGTAGCGGGCCAGATACGCAGTATTTT.

This chain connects TRBV19 to TRBJ2-1; 8 bases match TRBD2. The CDR3 has 15 amino acids. The germline V gene encodes CDR1 LNHDA and CDR2 SQIVND (reference sequence). The V gene end was trimmed by 8 bases and the J gene end by 4 bases; junction bases not matched to a gene: 10. The CDR3 DNA sequence: TGTGCCAGTCGAAATACCGGGAGGGCTTACAATGAGCAGTTCTTC. Translating gives CASRNTGRAYNEQFF.

The V and J genes are TRBV10-1 and TRBJ2-1; 7 bases line up with TRBD2. Germline loops: CDR1 WNHNN, CDR2 SYGVQD (reference sequence). V was clipped by 5 bases and J by 3 bases; unmatched bases: 7. The CDR3 runs 15 residues. The CDR3 region has the DNA TGCGCCAGCAGTACCGGGACTACTAACTACAATGAGCAGTTCTTC. This encodes CASSTGTTNYNEQFF.

This sequence joins TRBV5-4 and TRBJ2-3, with 8 bases matching TRBD2. Germline V CDR1 and CDR2: SGHNT, YYREEE (reference sequence). This CDR3 is 15 amino acids long. The ends lost 4 bases at V and 3 bases at J; junction bases unmatched: 7. The DNA of the CDR3 is TGTGCCAGCAGCCCCGAAGCGGGAGTAACAGATACGCAGTATTTT. It is translated as CASSPEAGVTDTQYF.